A single sample is the source of the 31 T cell receptor beta chains below, sequenced in a study of T cell responses to AZD1222 COVID-19 vaccine. Only in-frame clones appear in the TCRdb table, and some are missing; sequencing was by immunoSEQ multiplex PCR. The repertoire includes 95,000 to 110,000 clones, 75% to 90% of them detected once, and around 8.7% sits in the top ten. Sample: peripheral blood, taken on day 0 of AZD1222 vaccination. Receptors were obtained from an adult in good health.

This chain links TRBV19 with TRBJ2-1; D is possibly TRBD1 (5 bases). Germline CDR1 reads LNHDA; CDR2 reads SQIVND (reference sequence). The V gene lost 5 bases and the J gene lost 12 bases, with 11 bases spanning the gap. The CDR3 is 11 residues long. CDR3 residues: CASSSRVVQFF. CDR3 sequence (DNA): TGTGCCAGTAGTTCCAGGGTAGTGCAGTTCTTC.

This chain joins TRBV15 and TRBJ1-5; a possible D gene is TRBD1 (5 bases). The CDR3 consists of 13 residues. Per the germline V gene, CDR1 is LNHNV and CDR2 is YYDKDF (reference sequence). V was clipped by 2 bases and J by 6 bases, with 8 bases between them. CDR3 sequence: CATSRQGGQPQHF. For the CDR3, the DNA is TGTGCCACCAGCAGACAGGGCGGTCAGCCCCAGCATTTT.

This clone was found once. The DNA of the CDR3 is TGTGCCAGCAGCCAAGTAGTCTACGAGCAGTACTTC. Encoded protein: CASSQVVYEQYF. This rearrangement joins TRBV3-1 (or the pseudogene TRBV3-2) to TRBJ2-7; the D is unclear. The CDR3 is made up of 12 amino acids. With 1 base removed from V and 3 bases from J, the gap between germline ends came to 4 bases. The germline V gene has CDR1 LGHDT and CDR2 YNNKEL (reference sequence).

V and J are TRBV19 and TRBJ2-1; D possibly corresponds to TRBD1 (5 bases). The CDR3 runs 13 residues. The V end lost 4 bases, the J end lost 9 bases, and 13 bases lay between the germline ends. From germline, CDR1 is LNHDA and CDR2 SQIVND (reference sequence). This CDR3 reads CASSTSETVEQFF. CDR3 nucleotides: TGTGCCAGTAGTACCTCTGAGACAGTTGAGCAGTTCTTC.

In this sample, this clone turned up a few times. The gene calls are TRBV12-5 and TRBJ1-2; 7 nucleotides align to TRBD1. V dropped 9 bases and J dropped 4; count of bases not matched to a gene: 5. Germline V gene lookup returns CDR1 LGHNT and CDR2 FRNRAP. There are 12 residues in the CDR3. In nucleotides, the CDR3 is TGTGCTAGACCGACAGGGTTCTATGGCTACACCTTC. Protein product: CARPTGFYGYTF.

This clone was picked up one time. The CDR3 region is CASSYRIYNEQFF. The CDR3, as DNA: TGTGCCAGCAGTTACAGGATCTACAATGAGCAGTTCTTC. V usage is TRBV6-5 and J usage is TRBJ2-1; D is uncertain. CDR3 length equals 13 residues. Between the trimmed V and J ends, which lost 2 bases and 3 bases, there was a span of 5 bases. Germline-derived CDR1 and CDR2 are MNHEY and SVGAGI.

The rearrangement uses TRBV19 and TRBJ2-7; the match to TRBD1 covers 8 bases. Germline CDR1 LNHDA, CDR2 SQIVND (reference sequence). J was trimmed by 4 bases and V by 6 bases; bases with no gene match: 8. The CDR3 is 14 amino acids. In DNA, the CDR3 is TGTGCCAGTAGGTCCCAGGGGGCGGATTACGAGCAGTACTTC. The encoded protein is CASRSQGADYEQYF.

This clone was seen only once. The chain has TRBV18 and TRBJ1-1; D perhaps matches TRBD1 (6 bases). The CDR3 runs to 15 residues. Per the germline V gene, CDR1 is KGHSH and CDR2 is LQKENI. Trimming stripped 3 bases from V and 6 bases from J, with 17 bases between. The CDR3 spells CASSPTVGAISEAFF. CDR3 coding DNA: TGTGCCAGCTCACCGACTGTGGGGGCAATATCTGAAGCTTTCTTT.

This chain uses TRBV5-1 with TRBJ1-1; D perhaps matches TRBD1 (5 bases). The CDR3 totals 15 residues. V was pared by 3 bases and J by 0 bases, with 12 bases between. Germline-derived CDR1 and CDR2 are SGHRS and YFSETQ. CDR3 amino acids: CASSSTGPMNTEAFF. The CDR3 DNA reads as TGCGCCAGCAGCTCAACGGGACCTATGAACACTGAAGCTTTCTTT.

The rearrangement uses TRBV18 and TRBJ2-7; TRBD1 is a possible D gene (5 bases). The CDR3 is 13 amino acids. Per the germline V gene, CDR1 is KGHSH and CDR2 is LQKENI. V shed 2 bases and J shed 11 bases, with 16 bases lying between them. CDR3 sequence reads: CASSPFGVGLEYF. The CDR3 DNA reads TGTGCCAGCTCACCATTCGGAGTGGGGCTGGAGTACTTC.

The gene calls are TRBV4-3 and TRBJ2-7, with 8 positions matching TRBD1. The CDR3 contains 15 residues. Trimming cost V 3 bases and J 1 base; bases outside gene matches: 5. Germline V gives CDR1 LGHNA, CDR2 YSLEER. The CDR3 loop reads CASSQFRDRSYEQYF. The CDR3, as DNA: TGCGCCAGCAGCCAGTTCCGGGACAGGTCCTACGAGCAGTACTTC.

The gene calls are TRBV19 and TRBJ2-7; unclear D gene. Trimming pared 4 bases from V and 4 bases from J, leaving 17 bases between. Germline V gene data show CDR1 as LNHDA and CDR2 as SQIVND (reference sequence). There are 15 residues in the CDR3. The CDR3: CASSKLASPLYEQYF. The CDR3 region has the DNA TGTGCCAGTAGTAAACTTGCCTCACCATTATACGAGCAGTACTTC.

This chain joins TRBV12-5 and TRBJ1-2; 7 bases line up with TRBD1. The CDR3 totals 12 residues. V gave up 7 bases and J gave up 4 bases; unmatched junction bases: 3. CDR1 is LGHNT, CDR2 FRNRAP, per germline. The CDR3 nucleotides are TGTGCTAGTGAAAGGGGGCTCTATGGCTACACCTTC. It is translated as CASERGLYGYTF.

The chain uses TRBV6-5 and TRBJ2-4, with D perhaps matching TRBD1 or TRBD2 (5 bases each). Germline V gene sequence: CDR1 MNHEY, CDR2 SVGAGI. The CDR3 is 14 residues long. V lost 10 bases and J 1 base, leaving 14 bases between the germline ends. CDR3 sequence (DNA): TGTGCCACGTCCGGGACGATTGCCAAAAACATTCAGTACTTC. This gives the protein CATSGTIAKNIQYF.

The chain joins TRBV4-2 to TRBJ2-1; maybe TRBD2 (5 bases). There are 16 residues in the CDR3. V was pared by 2 bases and J by 3 bases, with 14 bases between. Germline CDR1 and CDR2: LGHNA and YNFKEQ. The CDR3 loop reads CASSQLQEALYNEQFF. The CDR3 nucleotides are TGTGCCAGCAGCCAATTGCAGGAGGCTCTCTACAATGAGCAGTTCTTC.

The V call is TRBV18, the J call TRBJ1-1; 10 bases map to TRBD1. CDR3 length equals 14 residues. The V gene end was trimmed by 4 bases and the J gene end by 1 base; junction bases not matched to a gene: 0. Germline V gives CDR1 KGHSH, CDR2 LQKENI. The CDR3: CASSRQGANTEAFF. The CDR3 DNA follows: TGTGCCAGCTCACGACAGGGGGCGAACACTGAAGCTTTCTTT.

This clone was picked up one time. This chain uses TRBV28 with TRBJ1-2; TRBD1 might be the D (5 bases). The CDR3 contains 14 residues. Germline lookup yields CDR1 MDHEN and CDR2 SYDVKM. V lost 7 bases, J lost 5 bases, and 17 bases lay in between. The DNA of the CDR3 is TGTGCCAGCACCGTGGGGCCGACAGATTATGGCTACACCTTC. It codes for CASTVGPTDYGYTF.

The chain carries TRBV5-1 and TRBJ2-3, with unresolved D. The V and J ends lost 0 bases and 8 bases respectively, with 10 bases between them. The CDR3 totals 13 residues. Germline CDR1 reads SGHRS; CDR2 reads YFSETQ. CDR3 bases: TGCGCCAGCAGCTTGGATAGTTTTGGTACGCAGTATTTT. It yields the protein CASSLDSFGTQYF.

The J gene is TRBJ2-2, the V gene TRBV5-1; D is ambiguous. This CDR3 contains 13 residues. Trimming stripped 0 bases from V and 4 bases from J, with 4 bases between. CDR1 SGHRS and CDR2 YFSETQ come from the germline V gene. The CDR3 DNA is TGCGCCAGCAGCTTGGGGGGCACCGGGGAGCTGTTTTTT. This translates into CASSLGGTGELFF.

The chain joins TRBV19 to TRBJ1-3; no firm D call. This CDR3 comprises 17 residues. Germline assignment: CDR1 LNHDA and CDR2 SQIVND (reference sequence). V was trimmed by 3 bases and J by 0 bases, leaving 15 bases between them. The CDR3 DNA reads TGTGCCAGTAGTATCTCGGCAGGAATTATCTCTGGAAACACCATATATTTT. This encodes CASSISAGIISGNTIYF.

V usage is TRBV19 and J usage is TRBJ1-5; D is perhaps TRBD1 (5 bases). Germline V CDR1 and CDR2: LNHDA, SQIVND (reference sequence). The CDR3 extends over 13 amino acids. V was cut by 9 bases and J by 5 bases, with 14 bases left in between. The CDR3 sequence: CASRDGRDQPQHF. In nucleotides, the CDR3 is TGTGCCAGCCGGGACGGTCGCGATCAGCCCCAGCATTTT.

J is TRBJ1-2 and V is TRBV5-4; D is undetermined. Germline CDR1 reads SGHNT; CDR2 reads YYREEE (reference sequence). This CDR3 has 16 residues. The V and J ends lost 0 bases and 3 bases respectively, with 15 bases between them. The CDR3 spells CASSLGPNYSDYGYTF. The CDR3 DNA is TGTGCCAGCAGCTTGGGCCCGAACTACAGTGACTATGGCTACACCTTC.

The chain carries TRBV5-1 and TRBJ2-2; D ambiguous. Germline CDR1 SGHRS, CDR2 YFSETQ. This CDR3 is 11 amino acids long. The V end was cut by 6 bases, the J end by 6 bases, with 6 bases between. CDR3 sequence reads: CASTNSGELFF. CDR3 nucleotides: TGCGCCAGCACAAACTCCGGGGAGCTGTTTTTT.

V usage is TRBV19 and J usage is TRBJ2-1, with TRBD1 matching 7 bases. The CDR3 sequence is 14 residues long. After removal of 4 bases from V and 8 bases from J, the junction contained 8 bases not matched to a gene. Germline V lookup: CDR1 LNHDA, CDR2 SQIVND (reference sequence). Here the CDR3 reads CASSSGQEMDEQFF. The CDR3 nucleotides are TGTGCCAGTAGTAGCGGACAGGAGATGGATGAGCAGTTCTTC.

This clone was seen a handful of times. The chain uses TRBV5-1 and TRBJ1-4; perhaps TRBD1 as D (6 bases). Germline loops: CDR1 SGHRS, CDR2 YFSETQ. This CDR3 is built from 16 residues. V shed 6 bases and J shed 5 bases, with 20 bases lying between them. CDR3 residues: CASTPRSQGSNEKLFF. In DNA form, the CDR3 reads TGCGCCAGCACCCCTCGATCACAGGGCTCAAATGAAAAACTGTTTTTT.

The chain is built from TRBV12-5 and TRBJ1-1; TRBD1 aligns across 7 bases. With 7 bases clipped from V and 9 bases from J, the junction kept 5 bases outside the gene matches. The germline CDR1 and CDR2 sequences are LGHNT and FRNRAP. The length of the CDR3 is 11 residues. The CDR3 sequence is CASALQGKAFF. The CDR3 DNA reads as TGTGCTAGTGCCCTACAGGGGAAAGCTTTCTTT.

This chain joins TRBV19 and TRBJ2-6, with a weak D call TRBD1 (6 bases). Germline V gives CDR1 LNHDA, CDR2 SQIVND (reference sequence). The CDR3 is made up of 15 amino acids. Between the trimmed V and J ends, which lost 10 bases and 0 bases, there was a span of 13 bases. CDR3: CATTNRVSGANVLTF. CDR3 in DNA: TGTGCCACTACAAACAGGGTCTCTGGGGCCAACGTCCTGACTTTC.

In its sample, this clone was seen once. V is TRBV27 and J is TRBJ2-7, with 7 nucleotides matching TRBD1. CDR3 length equals 15 residues. V lost 6 bases and J lost 0; bases outside the gene matches: 8. Germline V gene sequence: CDR1 MNHEY, CDR2 SMNVEV (reference sequence). The CDR3 here is CASSRSRQGSYEQYF. For the CDR3, the DNA is TGTGCCAGCAGCCGCTCGAGACAGGGCTCCTACGAGCAGTACTTC.

The J gene is TRBJ2-3, the V gene TRBV28; perhaps TRBD1 as D (6 bases). This CDR3 has 12 amino acids. CDR1 is MDHEN, CDR2 SYDVKM, per germline. With 5 bases removed from V and 6 bases from J, the gap between germline ends came to 9 bases. The CDR3 bases are TGTGCCAGCAGTCCCAGGGGTGATACGCAGTATTTT. It specifies CASSPRGDTQYF.

V and J are TRBV19 and TRBJ1-6; maybe TRBD1 (6 bases). The CDR3 spans 16 residues. Trimming took 5 bases from V and 7 from J, leaving 18 bases between them. Germline V gene data show CDR1 as LNHDA and CDR2 as SQIVND (reference sequence). The CDR3, as DNA: TGTGCCAGTAGTGTGAGGGACACCTCGTTAAATTCACCCCTCCACTTT. It is translated as CASSVRDTSLNSPLHF.

V gene TRBV24-1 combines with J gene TRBJ1-2; the D is unclear. V shed 6 bases and J shed 2 bases, with 6 bases lying between them. The germline V gene has CDR1 KGHDR and CDR2 SFDVKD. The CDR3 length is 12 residues. For the CDR3, the DNA is TGTGCCACCAGTAACCCCAACTATGGCTACACCTTC. Translated, it gives CATSNPNYGYTF.